This is a list of T cell receptor beta chains from one sample in a study of identical twins. TCRdb reanalysed the 5' RACE reads using MiXCR and keeps one entry per CDR3 protein. The sample holds just over 500,000 distinct CDR3 sequences, about 20% seen once. These records were also assigned to another study, of T cells expressing NK-cell markers.

The sequenced sample consisted of CD4+ T cells sorted from blood. Receptors were obtained from a woman under 30 in good health. Both conserved end residues are part of each CDR3. Fields, in order: clone size, D gene, V gene, J gene, CDR3 DNA, CDR3 protein. The D gene is left open where the match is weak. Some rows mark clone size as missing; the rest say once, few, many or name a class of expanded clone.

.	TRBD1	TRBV9	TRBJ1-1	TGTGCCAGCAGCACCCAGACAGGGGGTATCGCTGAAGCTTTCTTT	CASSTQTGGIAEAFF
.	TRBD2	TRBV20-1	TRBJ2-3	TGCAGTGCTTTCACCCTAGCGGGGGGTCATCCAACCACTATCACAGATACGCAGTATTTT	CSAFTLAGGHPTTITDTQYF
few	TRBD2	TRBV7-2	TRBJ2-1	TGTGCCAGCAGCTTAGTCGCTAGCGGGACCAATGAGCAGTTCTTC	CASSLVASGTNEQFF
.	TRBD2	TRBV11-3	TRBJ2-5	TGTGCCAGCAGCTTCACTAGCGGCCTTCAAGAGACCCAGTACTTC	CASSFTSGLQETQYF
.	.	TRBV6-5	TRBJ1-2	TGTGCCAGCAGTTTGTTGATTAACTATGGCTACACCTTC	CASSLLINYGYTF
.	TRBD2	TRBV3-1	TRBJ2-7	TGTGCCAGCAGCCAAGAAGGTAGCGGGTACGAGCAGTACTTC	CASSQEGSGYEQYF
few	.	TRBV5-1	TRBJ2-3	TGCGCCAGCCAACTAGAGGGGGATACGCAGTATTTT	CASQLEGDTQYF
few	TRBD2	TRBV18	TRBJ2-1	TGTGCCAGCTCACGGACTAGCGGGACATACAATGAGCAGTTCTTC	CASSRTSGTYNEQFF
.	.	TRBV14	TRBJ2-5	TGTGCCAGCAGCCAAGGGTCTAGCCGGTTGGAGACCCAGTACTTC	CASSQGSSRLETQYF
.	TRBD2	TRBV3-1	TRBJ2-1	TGTGCCAGCAGCCAAGACCCGGCAGGGGTGCTAGCGGGGACTGAGCAGTTCTTC	CASSQDPAGVLAGTEQFF
many	TRBD2	TRBV20-1	TRBJ2-1	TGCAGTGCTAGAGATCCCCTAGCGGGAGGCAATGAGCAGTTCTTC	CSARDPLAGGNEQFF
.	.	TRBV10-3	TRBJ2-7	TGTGCCATCAGTGACTCAACAGGTCCGTACGAGCAGTACTTC	CAISDSTGPYEQYF
many	.	TRBV6-5	TRBJ2-1	TGTGCCAGCAGTCCCTCGAGGAGCGAGCAGTTCTTC	CASSPSRSEQFF
many	.	TRBV5-1	TRBJ1-4	TGCGCCAGCAGCTTGGCACAGACAAACGGCGAAAAACTGTTTTTT	CASSLAQTNGEKLFF
many	.	TRBV12-3/TRBV12-4	TRBJ1-1	TGTGCCAGCAGTCCCACGGGGATAGGGACTGAAGCTTTCTTT	CASSPTGIGTEAFF
.	.	TRBV29-1	TRBJ1-1	TGCAGCGCCGTGTGGGCAGGCCTTGAAGCTTTCTTT	CSAVWAGLEAFF
.	TRBD1	TRBV6-1	TRBJ2-7	TGTGCCAGCCAGCGTGCCTACAGGGGCCACGAGCAGTACTTC	CASQRAYRGHEQYF
.	TRBD2	TRBV20-1	TRBJ2-3	TGCAGTGCTGGATCACTAGCGGGAGTATCCAATACGCAGTATTTT	CSAGSLAGVSNTQYF
few	.	TRBV9	TRBJ2-2	TGTGCCAGCAGCGTTTACAGTGACGGGGAGCTGTTTTTT	CASSVYSDGELFF
.	TRBD2	TRBV12-5	TRBJ2-1	TGTGCTAGTGGTTTACAGCGGGAGCGGAGTGAGCAGTTCTTC	CASGLQRERSEQFF
.	.	TRBV6-1	TRBJ2-7	TGTGCCAGCAGTGACAGGGCTTTCTCCTACGAGCAGTACTTC	CASSDRAFSYEQYF
few	TRBD1	TRBV7-9	TRBJ1-1	TGTGCCAGCAGCGAGTGGGACAGGAGGCTGGTTGGAGCTTTCTTT	CASSEWDRRLVGAFF
.	TRBD2	TRBV11-2	TRBJ2-7	TGTGCCAGCAGCTCCCCTCCCGTGCTAGCGGGAGGCAATTCCTACGAGCAGTACTTC	CASSSPPVLAGGNSYEQYF
.	.	TRBV5-1	TRBJ1-2	TGCGCCAGCAGCGTCGGGTCTAACTATGGCTACACCTTC	CASSVGSNYGYTF
few	.	TRBV4-2	TRBJ2-7	TGTGCCAGCAGCCAAGAATTAAGACCCTCCGGGGAGCAGTACTTC	CASSQELRPSGEQYF
few	.	TRBV20-1	TRBJ2-7	TGCAGTGCTGCTAGACTCCCGGGCTACGAGCAGTACTTC	CSAARLPGYEQYF
.	.	TRBV20-1	TRBJ2-1	TGCAGTGCGGTAGCGCTGAGCTCCTACAATGAGCAGTTCTTC	CSAVALSSYNEQFF
.	.	TRBV9	TRBJ1-1	TGTGCCAGCAGCGCCGGGAGGGGTGCTGAAGCTTTCTTT	CASSAGRGAEAFF
many	TRBD1	TRBV6-2/TRBV6-3	TRBJ1-1	TGTGCCAGCAGTAAGGGACAGGCAATCATGAACACTGAAGCTTTCTTT	CASSKGQAIMNTEAFF